Given below is one TCR beta chain in context. This clone's antigen is unknown. No qualities accompany the bases; no much larger clone lies one base away. The sample comes from a study of OX40 agonist ivuxolimab in advanced cancers. With regard to the full study: The costimulatory receptor OX40 (CD134) was targeted by ivuxolimab, a fully human IgG2 agonistic monoclonal antibody. Intravenous ivuxolimab was administered to patients every 2 weeks at six dose levels: 0.01, 0.1, 0.3, 1.5, 3 and 10 mg/kg. Peripheral TCRbeta sequencing aimed to test whether ivuxolimab altered TCR sequence diversity and caused clonal T-cell expansion. Of the approximately 53 patients in dose escalation, 19 had hepatocellular carcinoma, some 15 had melanoma, 9 had renal cell carcinoma and 9 had head and neck cancer. A male proportion of almost 85% and a mean age of 60 years, ranging from 23 to 79, were recorded for the dose-escalation cohort. Partial responses occurred in three dose-escalation patients, of whom one had hepatocellular carcinoma and two had cutaneous melanoma. The monotherapy dose-escalation portion (N ≈ 56 patients) of the phase I ivuxolimab trial is reported in the paper. Patients were allowed to have had prior anti-PD-1, anti-PD-L1 or anti-CTLA-4 therapy, and 40% to 45% of the dose-escalation patients had previously received checkpoint inhibitors.

Genomic DNA was extracted from sorted cells for sequencing of the TCRbeta CDR3 region. TCRbeta CDR3 regions were sequenced using the immunoSEQ Assay. Here the immuneACCESS table is served through TCRdb, limited to in-frame sequences with V and J called. Missing clones are a known gap in these copies; in checked studies unresolved V genes cover under half, and the rest lacks a known reason. This sample holds approximately 66,000 clones; 80% to 90% were observed only once. The ten top clones hold 0.6% to 0.8% of the sample. The research as a whole found: Low levels of normalized T-cell clonal expansion were also seen in some patients who did not respond. On average, CD8+ T cells showed more expanded clones than CD4+ T cells after ivuxolimab. In partial responders in the 0.1-3.0 mg/kg groups, normalized peripheral clonal expansion was found to be among the lowest, especially among CD8+ T cells. At doses of 0.1 to 3.0 mg/kg, clonal expansion of both CD4+ and CD8+ T cells in blood was seen between baseline and week 6. The antigen specificity of the peripheral T cells that underwent clonal expansion was not determined.

The trial excluded patients who had a history of autoimmune disease or who were on systemic immunosuppression. In every dose cohort, peripheral blood was drawn for TCR sequencing at baseline, cycle 4 day 1, and cycle 7 day 1. Samples were obtained from an open-label, multicenter, first-in-human phase I dose-escalation trial of ivuxolimab. Adults with locally advanced or metastatic melanoma, renal cell carcinoma, hepatocellular carcinoma or head and neck squamous cell carcinoma were enrolled in the trial. Before TCR sequencing, CD4+ and CD8+ T cells were separately sorted from peripheral blood. Counted from cysteine to phenylalanine, this CDR3 has 12 amino acids. Just the 36-base CDR3 DNA is kept, in frame starting at base 1. The germline V gene provides CDR1 SGHDT and CDR2 YYEEEE. V sheds 0 bases and J sheds 6 bases, leaving 4 bases between their ends.

The receptor was isolated from an adult with an advanced solid tumor such as melanoma, head and neck, liver or kidney cancer. The sample consisted of CD4+ or CD8+ T cells sorted from blood, taken in a trial of the OX40 agonist ivuxolimab. The rearranged segments are TRBV5-6 and TRBJ1-5, with no reliable assignment of the D segment. For the CDR3, the sequence is CASSLAGQPQHF. The DNA is TGTGCCAGCAGCTTGGCAGGTCAGCCCCAGCATTTT.